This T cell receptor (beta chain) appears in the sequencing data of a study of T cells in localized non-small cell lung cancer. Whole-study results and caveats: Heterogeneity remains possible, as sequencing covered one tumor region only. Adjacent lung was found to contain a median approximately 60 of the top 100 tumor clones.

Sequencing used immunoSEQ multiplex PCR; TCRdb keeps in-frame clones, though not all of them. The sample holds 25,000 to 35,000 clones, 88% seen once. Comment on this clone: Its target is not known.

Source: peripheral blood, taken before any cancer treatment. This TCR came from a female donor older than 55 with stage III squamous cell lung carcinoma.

The CDR3 here is CASSLNFGQGALYEQYF. The CDR3, as DNA: TGCGCCAGCAGCTTGAATTTTGGACAGGGGGCGTTATACGAGCAGTACTTC. The rearrangement uses TRBV5-1 and TRBJ2-7, with 11 bases fitting TRBD1. The junction had 10 bases not matched to a gene; V was cut back by 1 base and J by 4 bases. This CDR3 has 17 residues. Germline V gene data show CDR1 as SGHRS and CDR2 as YFSETQ. Together with reference TRBV5-1 and TRBJ2-7, the CDR3 gives the full variable domain: KAGVTQTPRYLIKTRGQQVTLSCSPISGHRSVSWYQQTPGQGLQFLFEYFSETQRNKGNFPGRFSGRQFSNSRSEMNVSTLELGDSALYLCASSLNFGQGALYEQYFGPGTRLTVT.